This T cell receptor (beta chain) was observed in a study of T-cell memory formation after mild COVID-19. The CDR3 sequence is 13 residues long. Germline V gene data show CDR1 as SNHLY and CDR2 as FYNNEI. Trimming pared 3 bases from V and 2 bases from J, leaving 8 bases between. TCRdb recomputed calls from the 5' RACE reads with MiXCR, one row per CDR3 protein. Here the sample spans some 130,000 distinct CDR3 sequences, roughly 24% being singletons. As regards this clonotype: The antigen is not known.

Study-wide findings and caveats: Confirmation of SARS-CoV-2 specificity was lacking for second-wave clones peaking day 37.

The rearrangement links TRBV2 to TRBJ2-7; a weak D match, TRBD1 (5 bases). The sequence was obtained from an adult woman who had mild COVID-19 (a few samples of this study predate the infection). Cell type and time point are not known. The specimen was PBMCs or a T cell subset sorted from them (not recorded which). CDR3 sequence (DNA): TGTGCCAGCAGTGAGGGGCGAGCCTACGAGCAGTACTTC. Translated, it gives CASSEGRAYEQYF. Filled out from reference TRBV2 and TRBJ2-7, the complete variable domain reads EPEVTQTPSHQVTQMGQEVILRCVPISNHLYFYWYRQILGQKVEFLVSFYNNEISEKSEIFDDQFSVERPDGSNFTLKIRSTKLEDSAMYFCASSEGRAYEQYFGPGTRLTVT.